The rows below give T cell receptor beta chains drawn from one sample of a study of blood T cell repertoires in COVID-19. The repertoire was sequenced with immunoSEQ multiplex PCR; TCRdb's copy has only in-frame clones and lacks some. The sample has under 150,000 clones; about four fifths are singletons. Sequenced: peripheral blood. These receptors were collected from an elderly man with active or convalescent COVID-19. The CDR3 runs from the conserved cysteine through the conserved F or W. D genes are given only for firm matches. A row's size may be missing; if present it is once, few, many or a size class.

length: 13; size: .; V: TRBV7-9; J: TRBJ1-2; D: .; DNA: TGTGCCAGCAGCTTAGTGTCGAGCTATGGCTACACCTTC; CDR3: CASSLVSSYGYTF
length: 14; size: .; V: TRBV4-3; J: TRBJ1-5; D: .; DNA: TGCGCCAGCAGCCAAGATCTAGAAACAGGCCCCCAGCATTTT; CDR3: CASSQDLETGPQHF
length: 13; size: .; V: TRBV5-1; J: TRBJ1-2; D: TRBD1; DNA: TGCGCCAGCAGCGAGGGACAGGGGTTGGGCTACACCTTC; CDR3: CASSEGQGLGYTF
length: 15; size: .; V: TRBV5-6; J: TRBJ2-7; D: TRBD2; DNA: TGTGCCAGCAGCTTGGGACTAGCGGGGACAGAAGAGCAGTACTTC; CDR3: CASSLGLAGTEEQYF
length: 16; size: few; V: TRBV27; J: TRBJ2-3; D: TRBD2; DNA: TGTGCCAGCAGCCGTCTAGCGGGGTCTGGCACAGATACGCAGTATTTT; CDR3: CASSRLAGSGTDTQYF
length: 15; size: .; V: TRBV9; J: TRBJ2-7; D: .; DNA: TGTGCCAGCAGCCCCCGAGACTATTCACACTACGAGCAGTACTTC; CDR3: CASSPRDYSHYEQYF
length: 16; size: .; V: TRBV15; J: TRBJ2-7; D: TRBD1; DNA: TGTGCCACCAGCAGAGATCCGGGACAGGGAATCTACGAGCAGTACTTC; CDR3: CATSRDPGQGIYEQYF
length: 16; size: .; V: TRBV5-1; J: TRBJ1-2; D: TRBD1; DNA: TGCGCCAGCAGCTTAGGACAGGGATGGAATGACTATGGCTACACCTTC; CDR3: CASSLGQGWNDYGYTF
length: 14; size: .; V: TRBV7-2; J: TRBJ1-4; D: .; DNA: TGTGCCAGCAGCCCCACGGGGTCTAATGAAAAACTGTTTTTT; CDR3: CASSPTGSNEKLFF
length: 13; size: .; V: TRBV6-5; J: TRBJ1-2; D: .; DNA: TGTGCCAGCATTTCCACGGGGAGCTATGGCTACACCTTC; CDR3: CASISTGSYGYTF
length: 17; size: once; V: TRBV28; J: TRBJ1-2; D: TRBD1; DNA: TGTGCCAGCAGTTTATACGAATGGGACAGGGGGAGAGGGGGCTACACCTTC; CDR3: CASSLYEWDRGRGGYTF
length: 13; size: .; V: TRBV5-1; J: TRBJ1-1; D: TRBD1; DNA: TGCGCCAGCAGCTCGGGACAGGGGAATGAAGCTTTCTTT; CDR3: CASSSGQGNEAFF
length: 16; size: .; V: TRBV25-1; J: TRBJ2-2; D: TRBD2; DNA: TGTGCCAGCAGCCCTCTAGCGGGGGGGGACACCGGGGAGCTGTTTTTT; CDR3: CASSPLAGGDTGELFF
length: 13; size: .; V: TRBV9; J: TRBJ2-1; D: .; DNA: TGTGCCAGCTCTCGGTCCTTGAGGAATGAGCAGTTCTTC; CDR3: CASSRSLRNEQFF
length: 17; size: .; V: TRBV5-6; J: TRBJ2-1; D: TRBD1; DNA: TGTGCCAGCAGCCCGAAGTGGGGACAGAGCTCCTACAATGAGCAGTTCTTC; CDR3: CASSPKWGQSSYNEQFF
length: 14; size: .; V: TRBV11-2; J: TRBJ2-3; D: .; DNA: TGTGCCAGCAGCTCAAGGGGAAGCACAGATACGCAGTATTTT; CDR3: CASSSRGSTDTQYF
length: 14; size: .; V: TRBV7-2; J: TRBJ2-5; D: .; DNA: TGTGCCAGCAGCTTAGCCCCAGCCACGGGGACCCAGTACTTC; CDR3: CASSLAPATGTQYF
length: 13; size: .; V: TRBV11-1; J: TRBJ1-1; D: .; DNA: TGTGCCAGCAGCCCGCGCGGGGACACTGAAGCTTTCTTT; CDR3: CASSPRGDTEAFF
length: 14; size: .; V: TRBV2; J: TRBJ2-3; D: .; DNA: TGTGCCAGCGGGGAAGGGGGGCGCACAGATACGCAGTATTTT; CDR3: CASGEGGRTDTQYF
length: 18; size: .; V: TRBV6-2/TRBV6-3; J: TRBJ2-2; D: TRBD1; DNA: TGTGCCAGCAGTTACCCCTCATACCGGGACAGGTACGCCGGGGAGCTGTTTTTT; CDR3: CASSYPSYRDRYAGELFF